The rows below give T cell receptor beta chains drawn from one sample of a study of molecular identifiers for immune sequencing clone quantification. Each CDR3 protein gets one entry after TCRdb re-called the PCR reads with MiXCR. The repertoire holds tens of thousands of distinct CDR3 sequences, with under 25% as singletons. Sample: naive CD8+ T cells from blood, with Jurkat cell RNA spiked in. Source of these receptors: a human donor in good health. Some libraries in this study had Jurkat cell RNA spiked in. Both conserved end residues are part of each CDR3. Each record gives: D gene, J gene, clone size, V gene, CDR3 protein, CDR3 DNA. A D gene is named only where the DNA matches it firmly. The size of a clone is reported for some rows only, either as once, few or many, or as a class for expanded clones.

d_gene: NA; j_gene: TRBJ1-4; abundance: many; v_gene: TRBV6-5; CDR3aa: CASSRSDGQKLFF; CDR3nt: TGTGCCAGCAGCCGTTCGGACGGTCAAAAACTGTTTTTT
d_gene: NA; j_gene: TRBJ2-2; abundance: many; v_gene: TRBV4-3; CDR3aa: CASSQDNRADTGELFF; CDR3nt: TGCGCCAGCAGCCAAGATAACAGGGCTGACACCGGGGAGCTGTTTTTT
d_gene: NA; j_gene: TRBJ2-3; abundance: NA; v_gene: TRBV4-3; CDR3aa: CASSQGVGRTDTQYF; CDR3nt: TGCGCCAGCAGCCAAGGTGTAGGGCGCACAGATACGCAGTATTTT
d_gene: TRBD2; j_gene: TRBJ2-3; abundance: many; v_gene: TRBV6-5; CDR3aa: CASSLAGRPDTQYF; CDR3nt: TGTGCCAGCAGTCTAGCGGGACGGCCAGATACGCAGTATTTT
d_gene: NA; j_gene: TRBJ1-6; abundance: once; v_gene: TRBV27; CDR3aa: CASSYQVGSPLHF; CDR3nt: TGTGCCAGCAGTTACCAGGTCGGTTCACCCCTCCACTTT
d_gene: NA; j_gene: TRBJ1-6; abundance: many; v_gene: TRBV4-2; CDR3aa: CASSQEVQESPLHF; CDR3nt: TGTGCCAGCAGCCAAGAAGTACAGGAGTCACCCCTCCACTTT
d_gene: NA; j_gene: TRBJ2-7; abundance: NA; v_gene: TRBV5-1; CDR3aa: CASSLNTGSTYEQYF; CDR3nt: TGCGCCAGCAGCCTGAATACCGGGTCCACCTACGAGCAGTACTTC
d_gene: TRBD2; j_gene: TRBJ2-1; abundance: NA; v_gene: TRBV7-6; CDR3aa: CASSLIGGLENEQFF; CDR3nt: TGTGCCAGCAGCTTAATTGGGGGACTAGAGAATGAGCAGTTCTTC
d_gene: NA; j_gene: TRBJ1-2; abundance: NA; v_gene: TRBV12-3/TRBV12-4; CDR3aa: CASSLDNGYGYTF; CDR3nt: TGTGCCAGCAGTTTAGACAATGGCTATGGCTACACCTTC
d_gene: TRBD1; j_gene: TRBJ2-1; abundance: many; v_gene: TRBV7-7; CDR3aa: CASSLEGTGGHEQFF; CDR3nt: TGTGCTAGCAGCTTAGAGGGGACAGGGGGCCATGAGCAGTTCTTC
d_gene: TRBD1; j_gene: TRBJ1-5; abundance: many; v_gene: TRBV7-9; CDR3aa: CASSGTGQGWQPQHF; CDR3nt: TGTGCCAGCAGCGGGACAGGACAGGGTTGGCAGCCCCAGCATTTT
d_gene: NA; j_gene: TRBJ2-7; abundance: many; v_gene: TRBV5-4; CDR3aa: CASSDHPSRDSSFYEQYF; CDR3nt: TGTGCCAGCAGCGACCACCCGTCGCGGGACAGCTCTTTCTACGAGCAGTACTTC
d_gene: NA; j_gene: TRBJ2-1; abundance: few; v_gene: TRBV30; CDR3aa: CAWSALGNEQFF; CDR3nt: TGTGCCTGGAGCGCCTTGGGCAATGAGCAGTTCTTC
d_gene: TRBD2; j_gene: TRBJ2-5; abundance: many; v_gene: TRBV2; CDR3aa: CASRRGGAYQETQYF; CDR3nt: TGTGCCAGTCGCCGGGGGGGCGCGTACCAAGAGACCCAGTACTTC
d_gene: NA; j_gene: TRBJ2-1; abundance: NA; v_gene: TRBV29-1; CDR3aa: CSVAGYSHNEQFF; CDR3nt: TGCAGCGTTGCAGGGTATAGCCACAATGAGCAGTTCTTC
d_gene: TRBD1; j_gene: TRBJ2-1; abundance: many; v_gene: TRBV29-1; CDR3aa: CSVEDGQGISYNEQFF; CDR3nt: TGCAGCGTTGAAGACGGACAGGGAATTTCCTACAATGAGCAGTTCTTC
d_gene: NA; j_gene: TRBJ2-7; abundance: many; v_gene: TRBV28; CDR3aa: CASSPRDPYEQYF; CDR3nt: TGTGCCAGCAGTCCCCGGGACCCCTACGAGCAGTACTTC